This TCR beta chain originates from a study of control samples from healthy donors and cancer patients. Germline V gene sequence: CDR1 SGHRS, CDR2 YFSETQ. The V end lost 0 bases, the J end lost 5 bases, and 14 bases lay between the germline ends. The CDR3 sequence is 15 residues long. Assay: immunoSEQ multiplex PCR; the TCRdb copy retains only in-frame clones and omits some. The sample carries around 130,000 clones, about 91% recorded once. The V gene is TRBV5-1, the J gene TRBJ2-5, with D possibly called TRBD1 or TRBD2 (5 bases each). This receptor was identified in a young man in good health. The sample was blood. This chain's CDR3 is CASSLAGTTEETQYF. CDR3 in DNA: TGCGCCAGCAGCTTGGCGGGGACGACCGAGGAGACCCAGTACTTC.